These 14 T cell receptor beta chains came from one sample sequenced in a study of blood T cell repertoires in COVID-19. TCRdb's table, derived via immunoSEQ multiplex PCR, lists solely in-frame clones and lacks some. The sample records 230,000 or so clones, 70% to 90% being singletons. The sample consisted of PBMCs or T cells enriched from blood (not recorded which). The receptors stem from a woman in her 40s with acute COVID-19.

The V gene is TRBV15, the J gene TRBJ2-3; the D gene is possibly TRBD1 (6 bases). V shed 3 bases and J shed 1 base, with 14 bases lying between them. The CDR3 has 16 amino acids. Looked up from germline, CDR1 is LNHNV and CDR2 is YYDKDF (reference sequence). The CDR3 DNA reads as TGTGCCACCAGCAGCCCCACAGGGTTCCGCACAGATACGCAGTATTTT. Its protein product is CATSSPTGFRTDTQYF. The variable domain in full, with the rest retrieved from reference TRBV15 and TRBJ2-3, is DAMVIQNPRYQVTQFGKPVTLSCSQTLNHNVMYWYQQKSSQAPKLLFHYYDKDFNNEADTPDNFQSRRPNTSFCFLDIRSPGLGDTAMYLCATSSPTGFRTDTQYFGPGTRLTVL.

The V call is TRBV5-1, the J call TRBJ2-5; D is possibly TRBD1 (5 bases). The V gene's germline CDR1 is SGHRS and CDR2 YFSETQ. The V end lost 2 bases, the J end lost 2 bases, and 16 bases lay between the germline ends. The CDR3 has 16 amino acids. The CDR3 DNA sequence: TGCGCCAGCAGCTTCGGGCTCCGGCAGGGTCAAGAGACCCAGTACTTC. Protein product: CASSFGLRQGQETQYF.

This rearrangement joins TRBV2 to TRBJ2-1; tentatively, D is TRBD2 (6 bases). Trimming cost V 6 bases and J 8 bases, with 11 bases left between them. The CDR3 totals 12 residues. CDR1 and CDR2 (germline): SNHLY, FYNNEI. DNA of the CDR3: TGTGCCAGCAGGGGTCCGGGGGATGAGCAGTTCTTC. This encodes CASRGPGDEQFF.

The rearrangement links TRBV11-2 to TRBJ2-4; D is perhaps TRBD1 (6 bases). V was clipped by 2 bases and J by 7 bases, with 9 bases between them. The germline gives CDR1 SGHAT, CDR2 FQNNGV. The CDR3 has 13 amino acids. Here the CDR3 DNA reads TGTGCCAGCAGCTTAAACAGGGTGAACATTCAGTACTTC. It codes for CASSLNRVNIQYF.

The CDR3 DNA follows: TGTGCCAGCAGTTACTCTACAGGGGCCCGGAAAGAGACCCAGTACTTC. This translates into CASSYSTGARKETQYF. V is TRBV6-5 and J is TRBJ2-5; 7 nucleotides line up with TRBD1. The length of the CDR3 is 16 residues. With V trimmed by 0 bases and J by 3 bases, 7 bases remained unmatched. Germline V CDR1 and CDR2: MNHEY, SVGAGI.

This rearrangement joins TRBV10-3 to TRBJ2-1, with 9 bases that match TRBD1. The germline V gene encodes CDR1 ENHRY and CDR2 SYGVKD. The CDR3 has 12 amino acids. The junction had 7 bases not matched to a gene; V was cut back by 10 bases and J by 9 bases. CDR3 region: CATGQGKSEQFF. The DNA for the CDR3 is TGTGCCACTGGACAGGGGAAAAGTGAGCAGTTCTTC.

The J gene is TRBJ1-6, the V gene TRBV5-6; no clear D. The CDR3 is 15 amino acids. Trimming pared 4 bases from V and 10 bases from J, leaving 18 bases between. Germline-derived CDR1 and CDR2 are SGHDT and YYEEEE. CDR3: CASSLVRVVSSPLHF. CDR3 DNA: TGTGCCAGCAGCCTGGTAAGAGTCGTGTCCTCACCCCTCCACTTT.

A note on this clone: The CDR3 ends on some other residue instead of the conserved phenylalanine or tryptophan, so this is likely a read error. The limits of the CDR3 on the DNA are not certain, so only TCRdb's listed CDR3 is given. The chain is built from TRBV24-1 and TRBJ1-2. The CDR3 totals 14 residues, both ends included. Looked up from germline, CDR1 is KGHDR and CDR2 is SFDVKD. CDR3 sequence reads: CATSDGRRRDSTKI.

To note about this clone: The same CDR3 arises from other DNA sequences in this sample as well. CDR3 sequence reads: CASSPSLNTEAFF. The CDR3, as DNA: TGTGCCAGCTCACCAAGCCTGAACACTGAAGCTTTCTTT. The chain links TRBV18 to TRBJ1-1, with unresolved D. This CDR3 spans 13 amino acids. Trimming took 2 bases from V and 0 from J, leaving 4 bases between them. Germline V gene lookup returns CDR1 KGHSH and CDR2 LQKENI.

V usage is TRBV7-9 and J usage is TRBJ1-4; 7 bases agree with TRBD1. The CDR3 sequence is 14 residues long. The V and J ends lost 5 bases and 7 bases, in that order; junction bases with no gene match: 7. CDR1 SEHNR and CDR2 FQNEAQ come from the germline V gene (reference sequence). The CDR3 here is CASSNRQGGEKLFF. CDR3 DNA: TGTGCCAGCAGCAATCGCCAGGGGGGTGAAAAACTGTTTTTT.

The chain recombines TRBV2 with TRBJ1-4; D may be TRBD1 (5 bases). V was shortened by 4 bases and J by 1 base, with 13 bases between the two germline ends. The CDR3 is 16 amino acids. Germline V CDR1 and CDR2: SNHLY, FYNNEI. CDR3 loop: CASSARGVGTNEKLFF. The CDR3 region has the DNA TGTGCCAGCAGTGCTCGGGGGGTTGGAACTAATGAAAAACTGTTTTTT.

Here the CDR3 reads CASGPRTGQTEAFF. The CDR3 DNA reads TGTGCTAGTGGTCCTCGGACAGGGCAAACTGAAGCTTTCTTT. This chain uses TRBV12-5 with TRBJ1-1; 8 bases are a match to TRBD1. The CDR3 length is 14 residues. Germline CDR1 is LGHNT and CDR2 is FRNRAP. Trimming cost V 5 bases and J 5 bases; bases outside gene matches: 7.

The genes are TRBV5-1 and TRBJ1-2; D may be TRBD1 (5 bases). V lost 5 bases and J lost 5, with 13 bases in between. This CDR3 has 13 residues. CDR1 SGHRS and CDR2 YFSETQ come from the germline V gene. In nucleotides, the CDR3 is TGCGCCAGCAGGACGGGGGGAGAGTATGGCTACACCTTC. Translating gives CASRTGGEYGYTF.

Worth noting for this clone: Other DNA sequences in this specimen translate into the identical CDR3. The rearrangement links TRBV27 to TRBJ1-1, with unresolved D. The CDR3 covers 13 residues. The germline CDR1 and CDR2 sequences are MNHEY and SMNVEV (reference sequence). With 3 bases removed from V and 0 bases from J, the gap between germline ends came to 5 bases. The CDR3 DNA reads as TGTGCCAGCAGTTTCCAGGTGAACACTGAAGCTTTCTTT. Encoded protein: CASSFQVNTEAFF.